A selection of T cell receptor beta chains follows, all from one sample in a study of a mutant IDH1 vaccine in newly diagnosed glioma. The data were produced by immunoSEQ multiplex PCR, yet TCRdb's version contains in-frame clones alone and is incomplete. The sample has over 45,000 clones; about 79% are singletons. Their target antigens are unknown. Specimen: PBMCs, collected from a glioma patient whose treatment included an IDH1 peptide vaccine. The receptors derive from a man aged 50 to 60 with glioma. Both conserved end residues are part of each CDR3. D genes are given only for firm matches. Where a row states a size, it is once, few, many or the class of an expanded clone; other rows omit it.

v_call	d_call	cdr3_length	j_call	clone_size	cdr3_nt	cdr3_aa
TRBV4-3	TRBD2	17	TRBJ2-3	NA	TGCGCCAGCAGCCAAGATCAGCGGGGGGGAAACACAGATACGCAGTATTTT	CASSQDQRGGNTDTQYF
TRBV28	NA	16	TRBJ1-3	few	TGTGCCAGCAGTTGGAAGCTCGGGAGCTCTGGAAACACCATATATTTT	CASSWKLGSSGNTIYF
TRBV19	NA	13	TRBJ1-5	NA	TGTGCCAGCCTCGACAGTCCCAATCAGCCCCAGCATTTT	CASLDSPNQPQHF
TRBV4-2	NA	15	TRBJ1-5	NA	TGTGCCAGCAGCCAAGATAGGGAGGGGCGTCAGCCCCAGCATTTT	CASSQDREGRQPQHF
TRBV27	TRBD1	12	TRBJ2-1	few	TGTGCCAGCAGTTTAACAGGGGCTGAGCAGTTCTTC	CASSLTGAEQFF
TRBV19	TRBD1	13	TRBJ1-2	NA	TGTGCCAGTAGCCGGGACAGGGCGTATGGCTACACCTTC	CASSRDRAYGYTF
TRBV19	NA	13	TRBJ2-7	NA	TGTGCCAGTAGTATAAAACAGGGTGACGAGCAGTACTTC	CASSIKQGDEQYF
TRBV5-1	NA	17	TRBJ2-2	NA	TGCGCCAGCAGCTTGCGGCGGGACCAACTGAACACCGGGGAGCTGTTTTTT	CASSLRRDQLNTGELFF
TRBV7-2	NA	14	TRBJ1-2	NA	TGTGCCAGCAGTCTTGACAGAGAAGACTATGGCTACACCTTC	CASSLDREDYGYTF
TRBV30	NA	12	TRBJ1-1	few	TGTGCCTGGGTCCACGGGGGCCTTGAAGCTTTCTTT	CAWVHGGLEAFF
TRBV6-4	NA	15	TRBJ2-5	NA	TGTGCCAGCAGTGTAAATGGAAACCCTATGGAGACCCAGTACTTC	CASSVNGNPMETQYF
TRBV7-2	TRBD1	14	TRBJ1-1	NA	TGTGCCAGCAGCTCTTCAGGGGGTTTAACTGAAGCTTTCTTT	CASSSSGGLTEAFF
TRBV6-6	NA	15	TRBJ1-5	NA	TGTGCCAGCAGTCGAAGGGGAGGGGGCAATCAGCCCCAGCATTTT	CASSRRGGGNQPQHF
TRBV27	TRBD1	16	TRBJ1-6	NA	TGTGCCAGCAGTTTATCAGCGGGACAGGGTGTTACACCCCTCCACTTT	CASSLSAGQGVTPLHF
TRBV29-1	NA	12	TRBJ2-7	once	TGCAGCGTCGCAGGGGTCTCCTACGAGCAGTACTTC	CSVAGVSYEQYF
TRBV6-1	NA	12	TRBJ2-4	once	TGTGCCAGCAGGGCAGAGTCAGCCATTCAGTACTTC	CASRAESAIQYF
TRBV6-1	NA	14	TRBJ1-1	NA	TGTGCCAGCAGTCTGGGTGGGAGTGGCACTGAAGCTTTCTTT	CASSLGGSGTEAFF
TRBV9	TRBD1	17	TRBJ2-1	NA	TGTGCCAGCAGTCCTAGGGACAGGGGATTTCCCTACAATGAGCAGTTCTTC	CASSPRDRGFPYNEQFF
TRBV7-6	NA	12	TRBJ2-2	NA	TGTGCCAGCAGCTCCACCGGCGGGGAGCTGTTTTTT	CASSSTGGELFF
TRBV5-1	NA	13	TRBJ1-1	few	TGCGCCAGCAGCTGGACAGCAAACACTGAAGCTTTCTTT	CASSWTANTEAFF
TRBV2	NA	13	TRBJ2-1	NA	TGTGCCAGCAGTGCAGACAGATACAATGAGCAGTTCTTC	CASSADRYNEQFF
TRBV6-1	NA	13	TRBJ2-7	once	TGTGCCAGCAGTGAAACTTTCTCCTACGAGCAGTACTTC	CASSETFSYEQYF
TRBV5-1	NA	13	TRBJ2-1	once	TGCGCCAGCAAGGAGGGGGTCTACAATGAGCAGTTCTTC	CASKEGVYNEQFF
TRBV6-6	TRBD1	15	TRBJ2-7	NA	TGTGCCAGCAGTTCCCCCGGGACAGGCGACTACGAGCAGTACTTC	CASSSPGTGDYEQYF
TRBV2	NA	14	TRBJ1-5	NA	TGTGCCAGCCAGAGGACAGTTAGCAATCAGCCCCAGCATTTT	CASQRTVSNQPQHF
TRBV14	NA	13	TRBJ2-1	NA	TGTGCCAGCAGCCAATCGTCTTACAATGAGCAGTTCTTC	CASSQSSYNEQFF
TRBV9	TRBD1	15	TRBJ2-1	few	TGTGCCAGCAGCTCGGGACAGGGAGGGATCAATGAGCAGTTCTTC	CASSSGQGGINEQFF
TRBV5-1	TRBD1	19	TRBJ1-2	NA	TGCGCCAGCAGCTTGGCCCCCGGGACAGGTACCCAAACCAACTATGGCTACACCTTC	CASSLAPGTGTQTNYGYTF
TRBV4-1	NA	16	TRBJ1-6	NA	TGCGCCAGCAGCCAAGGTCCAGGGGTCTATAATTCACCCCTCCACTTT	CASSQGPGVYNSPLHF
TRBV28	NA	13	TRBJ1-2	NA	TGTGCCAGCAGTTTAAAGGGGGTGGATGGCTACACCTTC	CASSLKGVDGYTF
TRBV6-6	NA	12	TRBJ1-1	NA	TGTGCCAGCAGTTACTCGAACACTGAAGCTTTCTTT	CASSYSNTEAFF
TRBV23-1	TRBD1	14	TRBJ1-1	few	TGCGCCAGCACGACCGGGACAGGGAAGGCTGAAGCTTTCTTT	CASTTGTGKAEAFF
TRBV4-1	NA	15	TRBJ1-3	NA	TGCGCCAGCAGCCTCCCGGACGGCTCTGGAAACACCATATATTTT	CASSLPDGSGNTIYF
TRBV5-5	NA	15	TRBJ1-5	few	TGTGCCAGCAGCTTGGCGGCAGATACAAATCAGCCCCAGCATTTT	CASSLAADTNQPQHF
TRBV5-1	NA	15	TRBJ2-3	NA	TGCGCCAGCAGCTCCGACACGCCTAGCACAGATACGCAGTATTTT	CASSSDTPSTDTQYF
TRBV29-1	NA	13	TRBJ1-5	NA	TGCAGCGTTGCTGAGAATAGCAATCAGCCCCAGCATTTT	CSVAENSNQPQHF
TRBV9	TRBD1	14	TRBJ2-1	once	TGTGCCAGCAGCGACGGACAGGGTTCCAATGAGCAGTTCTTC	CASSDGQGSNEQFF
TRBV5-1	NA	16	TRBJ2-7	NA	TGCGCCAGCAGCTCTTCAACCGGAGGAGTGTTCCACGAGCAGTACTTC	CASSSSTGGVFHEQYF
TRBV30	NA	14	TRBJ1-5	NA	TGTGCCTGGAGTAAGGACAATAGCAATCAGCCCCAGCATTTT	CAWSKDNSNQPQHF
TRBV30	NA	13	TRBJ2-2	NA	TGTGCCTGGAGTCCGGTTACAGGCGGGGAGCTGTTTTTT	CAWSPVTGGELFF
TRBV19	NA	13	TRBJ1-2	NA	TGTGCCAGTAGTCCCTCCTCCAACTATGGCTACACCTTC	CASSPSSNYGYTF
TRBV5-1	NA	14	TRBJ1-5	NA	TGCGCCAGCAGCCCTGGGCAGAATAATCAGCCCCAGCATTTT	CASSPGQNNQPQHF
TRBV2	TRBD1	16	TRBJ1-2	NA	TGTGCCAGCAGTAAATCACAATTGACAGGGGGTAGAGGCTACACCTTC	CASSKSQLTGGRGYTF
TRBV5-1	NA	14	TRBJ2-4	NA	TGCGCCAGCAGCTTACAATCTGCGGAGGGCATTCAGTACTTC	CASSLQSAEGIQYF
TRBV29-1	NA	13	TRBJ2-3	NA	TGCAGCGTCGCCCCCCGCCAGCTAGATACGCAGTATTTT	CSVAPRQLDTQYF
TRBV5-6	NA	15	TRBJ2-1	NA	TGTGCCAGCAGCTTGGCCGTCCGAGGGTACAATGAGCAGTTCTTC	CASSLAVRGYNEQFF
TRBV11-2	NA	13	TRBJ2-7	NA	TGTGCCAGCAGCTCCGGGACATCCAAGGAGCAGTACTTC	CASSSGTSKEQYF
TRBV7-2	TRBD2	17	TRBJ2-1	NA	TGTGCCAGCAGCCCTCGGACTAGCGGGGGACCCTACAATGAGCAGTTCTTC	CASSPRTSGGPYNEQFF
TRBV19	TRBD2	14	TRBJ2-5	once	TGTGCCAGTAGTGGGGCTAGCGGGGGAGAGACCCAGTACTTC	CASSGASGGETQYF
TRBV10-3	NA	14	TRBJ1-2	NA	TGTGCCATCAGTGCGGACAGCGTTTCTTATGGCTACACCTTC	CAISADSVSYGYTF
TRBV5-4	TRBD2	14	TRBJ2-3	NA	TGTGCCAGCAGCTTTAGCGGGAGCACAGATACGCAGTATTTT	CASSFSGSTDTQYF
TRBV7-9	NA	13	TRBJ1-2	NA	TGTGCCAGCAGCTTAGGGTCAGGGGATGGCTACACCTTC	CASSLGSGDGYTF
TRBV20-1	NA	11	TRBJ1-1	NA	TGCAGTGCTAGAACGAGGGCTGAAGCTTTCTTT	CSARTRAEAFF